These 32 T cell receptor beta chains originate from one sample sequenced in a study of response to subunit inactivated influenza vaccine. TCRdb re-called the RT-PCR reads through MiXCR, storing one row per CDR3 protein. The table lists over 650,000 distinct CDR3 sequences, about a fifth of them singletons, with roughly 10% in the top ten. The source was PBMCs from blood, collected 5 days after vaccination. All receptors come from a man between 45 and 60 years old who received an inactivated influenza vaccine.

Notes on this clonotype: Being one base from a much bigger clone, this may be a read error. The J gene is TRBJ2-3, the V gene TRBV5-1; possibly TRBD2 for D (6 bases). The germline V gene has CDR1 SGHRS and CDR2 YFSETQ. The V and J ends lost 0 bases and 2 bases respectively, with 13 bases between them. This CDR3 spans 16 amino acids. CDR3: CASSLGIAETTDTQYF. The DNA for the CDR3 is TGCGCCAGCAGCTTGGGAATAGCGGAGACCACAGATACGCAGTATTTT.

This clonotype was picked up a small number of times. The rearrangement uses TRBV20-1 and TRBJ1-4, with D unresolved. The V gene lost 1 base and the J gene lost 8 bases, with 5 bases spanning the gap. The CDR3 consists of 11 residues. CDR1 DFQATT and CDR2 SNEGSKA come from the germline V gene (reference sequence). This CDR3 reads CSARVGEKLFF. The CDR3 nucleotides are TGCAGTGCTAGAGTGGGGGAAAAACTGTTTTTT.

The table lists this clonotype with a few counts. V is TRBV6-5 and J is TRBJ1-1, with TRBD1 as a possible D gene (5 bases). Trimming cost V 2 bases and J 6 bases, with 13 bases left between them. Germline V gives CDR1 MNHEY, CDR2 SVGAGI. The CDR3 has 14 amino acids. The CDR3 nucleotides read TGTGCCAGCAGTTACGGATCGGGGCGACCTGAAGCTTTCTTT. This encodes CASSYGSGRPEAFF.

The rearrangement joins TRBV20-1 to TRBJ2-2; a possible D gene is TRBD1 (5 bases). Deletions cut 5 bases from V and 7 bases from J, with 11 bases between. The CDR3 loop spans 12 amino acids. Per the germline V gene, CDR1 is DFQATT and CDR2 is SNEGSKA (reference sequence). The CDR3 loop reads CSAFRQGGELFF. The CDR3 DNA is TGCAGTGCTTTCAGGCAGGGCGGGGAGCTGTTTTTT.

This clonotype was detected once. A read error may produce the germline difference seen at one junction end. The chain recombines TRBV5-1 with TRBJ2-1; D is perhaps TRBD1 (6 bases). Per germline, CDR1 SGHRS and CDR2 YFSETQ. The CDR3 runs to 17 residues. CDR3 coding DNA: TGCGCCAGCAGGTTGGACCGTGGGGGCCTGCCCTACAATGAGCAGTTCTTC. Its translation is CASRLDRGGLPYNEQFF.

This clonotype was picked up a small number of times. The V and J genes are TRBV7-9 and TRBJ2-5, with a possible D match to TRBD1 (6 bases). CDR3 length equals 15 residues. Germline-derived CDR1 and CDR2 are SEHNR and FQNEAQ (reference sequence). Deletions cut 3 bases from V and 0 bases from J, with 11 bases between. The CDR3 region has the DNA TGTGCCAGCAGCTTGAAGGGGACATACCAAGAGACCCAGTACTTC. Amino acid sequence: CASSLKGTYQETQYF.

To note about this clonotype: A much larger clone lies a single base off, so this may be a read error. The J gene is TRBJ2-1, the V gene TRBV12-3 or TRBV12-4; TRBD2 aligns across 8 bases. Trimming cost V 8 bases and J 8 bases; bases outside gene matches: 11. The CDR3 sequence is 14 residues long. The CDR3: CASCPRLARDEQFF. CDR3 bases: TGTGCCAGCTGCCCTAGACTAGCGAGGGATGAGCAGTTCTTC.

In this sample, this clonotype turned up a few times. The chain uses TRBV6-5 and TRBJ2-3; no clear D gene. The V and J ends lost 0 bases and 0 bases respectively, with 13 bases between them. There are 17 residues in the CDR3. Per the germline V gene, CDR1 is MNHEY and CDR2 is SVGAGI. This CDR3 is CASSYSRTLASTDTQYF. Written as DNA, the CDR3 is TGTGCCAGCAGTTACTCTAGGACCCTTGCTAGCACAGATACGCAGTATTTT.

In the case of this clonotype: At one end the junction does not follow the germline gene, possibly because of a read error. The chain links TRBV2 to TRBJ2-5; 8 positions match TRBD2. Germline CDR1 and CDR2: SNHLY and FYNNEI. The CDR3 spans 14 residues. CDR3 sequence reads: CATSGNGGAETQYF. CDR3 DNA sequence: TGTGCCACCAGTGGTAACGGGGGGGCCGAGACCCAGTACTTC.

This chain joins TRBV5-6 and TRBJ2-5; 8 bases match TRBD1. CDR3 size: 14 residues. The germline CDR1 and CDR2 sequences are SGHDT and YYEEEE. Unmatched junction bases numbered 3, after V lost 4 bases and J lost 1 base. The CDR3 here is CASSKDRGQETQYF. CDR3 coding DNA: TGTGCCAGCAGCAAAGACAGGGGCCAAGAGACCCAGTACTTC.

This clonotype has at least ten counts. The V call is TRBV20-1, the J call TRBJ2-7, with D unresolved. The CDR3 is 13 residues long. Germline CDR1 DFQATT, CDR2 SNEGSKA (reference sequence). V was shortened by 0 bases and J by 0 bases, with 6 bases between the two germline ends. In DNA, the CDR3 is TGCAGTGCTAGAGATCACCGCTCCTACGAGCAGTACTTC. Translation gives CSARDHRSYEQYF.

This clonotype was counted between two and nine times. The CDR3, as DNA: TGCAGCGTTGCGGGCAGGGACCTCTCTGGGGCCAACGTCCTGACTTTC. It translates to CSVAGRDLSGANVLTF. This rearrangement joins TRBV29-1 to TRBJ2-6; either TRBD1 or TRBD2 may supply D (5 bases each). Germline V gene lookup returns CDR1 SQVTM and CDR2 ANQGSEA. Trimming shortened V by 4 bases and J by 0 bases, and 13 bases separated the two germline ends. CDR3 length: 16 amino acids.

This chain joins TRBV7-9 and TRBJ2-5; possible D gene TRBD1, 5 bases. The CDR3 runs 15 residues. Germline V CDR1 and CDR2: SEHNR, FQNEAQ (reference sequence). With 7 bases removed from V and 1 base from J, the gap between germline ends came to 16 bases. Here the CDR3 reads CASTTSRTTQETQYF. Here the CDR3 DNA reads TGTGCCAGCACCACATCCCGGACAACCCAAGAGACCCAGTACTTC.

This clonotype was counted a few times. The chain uses TRBV4-1 and TRBJ2-2, with 7 bases that match TRBD1. V gave up 4 bases and J gave up 4 bases; unmatched junction bases: 9. In germline, CDR1 is MGHRA, CDR2 YSYEKL. The CDR3 has 16 residues. The CDR3 nucleotides read TGCGCCAGCAGCCCGACATACAGGGGTGGCACCGGGGAGCTGTTTTTT. Protein sequence: CASSPTYRGGTGELFF.

With regard to this clonotype: A junction end diverges from the germline sequence, so it may reflect a read error. V and J are TRBV29-1 and TRBJ2-3; weak D call: TRBD1 (6 bases). CDR1 and CDR2 from the germline V gene are SQVTM and ANQGSEA. The CDR3 is 14 amino acids. The CDR3 sequence is CSVERGIRIDTKYF. The CDR3 DNA reads as TGCAGCGTTGAAAGGGGGATTCGTATAGATACGAAGTATTTT.

DNA for the CDR3: TGTGCCAGCAGTTACAGGGGGCTGGCAGATACGCAGTATTTT. Translated, it gives CASSYRGLADTQYF. V usage is TRBV6-5 and J usage is TRBJ2-3; 7 nucleotides match TRBD1. The CDR3 has 14 residues. The junction had 3 bases not matched to a gene; V was cut back by 2 bases and J by 4 bases. From germline, CDR1 is MNHEY and CDR2 SVGAGI.

This clonotype has a count of ten or more. The rearrangement uses TRBV20-1 and TRBJ2-5; no firm D call. The CDR3 runs to 15 residues. CDR1 is DFQATT, CDR2 SNEGSKA, per germline (reference sequence). The V gene lost 0 bases and the J gene lost 5 bases, with 16 bases spanning the gap. CDR3 protein: CSARDPLGAQETQYF. DNA of the CDR3: TGCAGTGCTAGAGACCCCTTAGGAGCTCAGGAGACCCAGTACTTC.

This chain links TRBV7-9 with TRBJ2-3, with 10 bases that match TRBD2. The CDR3 is 15 amino acids. Trimming took 11 bases from V and 1 from J; bases not matched to a gene: 9. Per the germline V gene, CDR1 is SEHNR and CDR2 is FQNEAQ (reference sequence). The CDR3 sequence is CAGASGGAGTDTQYF. For the CDR3, the DNA is TGTGCCGGGGCCAGCGGGGGGGCTGGCACAGATACGCAGTATTTT.

J is TRBJ2-7 and V is TRBV5-5; 8 nucleotides match TRBD1. CDR1 and CDR2 from the germline V gene are SGHKS and YYEKEE (reference sequence). This CDR3 has 15 residues. The V segment lost 2 bases and the J segment 3 bases; nucleotides outside the gene matches: 7. This CDR3 reads CASSFSTGEYYEQYF. The CDR3 DNA reads TGTGCCAGCAGCTTTTCGACAGGGGAGTACTACGAGCAGTACTTC.

Ten or more counts support this clonotype. The J gene is TRBJ1-2, the V gene TRBV12-3 or TRBV12-4; no definite D call. The CDR3 length is 11 residues. With 6 bases removed from V and 8 bases from J, the gap between germline ends came to 10 bases. CDR3 loop: CASSLSGGYTF. The CDR3 bases are TGTGCCAGCAGCTTGTCGGGAGGCTACACCTTC.

This clonotype was found many times. The chain couples TRBV20-1 to TRBJ2-5; 8 nucleotides agree with TRBD2. V gave up 7 bases and J gave up 2 bases; unmatched junction bases: 6. Germline values: CDR1 DFQATT, CDR2 SNEGSKA (reference sequence). The CDR3 is 13 amino acids. CDR3: CSEVRGAQETQYF. The CDR3, as DNA: TGCAGTGAGGTGCGGGGGGCACAAGAGACCCAGTACTTC.

This clonotype was recorded many times. The chain employs TRBV10-1 and TRBJ2-3; unclear D gene. The germline V gene encodes CDR1 WNHNN and CDR2 SYGVQD (reference sequence). Trimming shortened V by 4 bases and J by 1 base, and 6 bases separated the two germline ends. The CDR3 extends over 13 amino acids. The CDR3 region has the DNA TGCGCCAGCAGTGGGCTAGGCACAGATACGCAGTATTTT. It translates to CASSGLGTDTQYF.

This clonotype was counted only a few times. The V gene is TRBV30, the J gene TRBJ2-7; a possible D gene is TRBD1 (6 bases). The V gene's germline CDR1 is GTSNPN and CDR2 SVGIG (reference sequence). This CDR3 has 14 residues. V was cut by 2 bases and J by 4 bases, with 15 bases left in between. The CDR3 coding sequence is TGTGCCTGGAGTAACCCCCAGGGGAAATACGAGCAGTACTTC. Translation gives CAWSNPQGKYEQYF. Full variable domain (missing parts from reference TRBV30 and TRBJ2-7): SQTIHQWPATLVQPVGSPLSLECTVEGTSNPNLYWYRQAAGRGLQLLFYSVGIGQISSEVPQNLSASRPQDRQFILSSKKLLLSDSGFYLCAWSNPQGKYEQYFGPGTRLTVT.

J is TRBJ1-1 and V is TRBV5-1; D not resolved. Germline V CDR1 and CDR2: SGHRS, YFSETQ. The CDR3 covers 16 residues. Trimming stripped 0 bases from V and 0 bases from J, with 12 bases between. This CDR3 reads CASSLAFGGMNTEAFF. CDR3 DNA: TGCGCCAGCAGCTTGGCCTTTGGAGGGATGAACACTGAAGCTTTCTTT.

There are a few counts of this clonotype. The gene calls are TRBV12-3 or TRBV12-4 and TRBJ2-3; D might be TRBD2 (6 bases). The CDR3 has 15 amino acids. Trimming cost V 0 bases and J 6 bases, with 13 bases left between them. CDR3: CASSLAGEDSDTQYF. The CDR3 region has the DNA TGTGCCAGCAGTTTAGCAGGGGAGGATAGCGATACGCAGTATTTT.

V is TRBV19 and J is TRBJ2-1; 8 positions match TRBD2. Unmatched junction bases numbered 12, after V lost 5 bases and J lost 9 bases. This CDR3 is 15 amino acids long. Germline CDR1 is LNHDA and CDR2 is SQIVND (reference sequence). The CDR3 sequence: CASSLSGGPVGEQFF. In DNA, the CDR3 is TGTGCCAGTAGTTTGTCGGGAGGGCCAGTCGGTGAGCAGTTCTTC.

The chain carries TRBV11-2 and TRBJ2-3; TRBD2 is a possible D gene (5 bases). Trimming pared 5 bases from V and 0 bases from J, leaving 9 bases between. The CDR3 length is 14 residues. The germline gives CDR1 SGHAT, CDR2 FQNNGV. The DNA for the CDR3 is TGTGCCAGCAGCACCGGGATGAGCACAGATACGCAGTATTTT. This gives the protein CASSTGMSTDTQYF.

This clonotype has just a few counts. The rearrangement joins TRBV6-1 to TRBJ1-5, with D possibly TRBD1 on 5 matching bases. The CDR3 is made up of 17 amino acids. CDR1 MNHNS and CDR2 SASEGT come from the germline V gene. Trimming removed 8 bases from V and 3 bases from J, with 23 bases in between. The CDR3 nucleotides are TGTGCCAGCCACCCCTATGGCTTCGACAGCCTCAATCAGCCCCAGCATTTT. It yields the protein CASHPYGFDSLNQPQHF.

This clonotype turned up a few times. The chain carries TRBV12-3 or TRBV12-4 and TRBJ2-4; D might be TRBD1 (5 bases). The CDR3 consists of 15 residues. Trimming shortened V by 6 bases and J by 9 bases, and 21 bases separated the two germline ends. CDR3 bases: TGTGCCAGCAGGAGACAGACTTCCCCTTTCGGCATTCAGTACTTC. Its translation: CASRRQTSPFGIQYF.

The chain links TRBV7-7 to TRBJ2-1, with no clear D. Germline V CDR1 and CDR2: SSHAT, FNYEAQ (reference sequence). The V end was cut by 1 base, the J end by 0 bases, with 7 bases between. The CDR3 sequence is 15 residues long. In DNA form, the CDR3 reads TGTGCCAGCAGCTTAGAGCCGGGCTCCTACAATGAGCAGTTCTTC. Translation gives CASSLEPGSYNEQFF.

Concerning this clonotype: The junction departs from germline at one end; a sequencing error may be responsible. The rearrangement links TRBV12-3 or TRBV12-4 to TRBJ1-5; D remains ambiguous. The CDR3 covers 15 residues. This CDR3 reads CASSYEGASKQPQHF. CDR3 DNA: TGTGCCAGCAGTTACGAAGGAGCCAGCAAACAGCCCCAGCATTTT.

The chain links TRBV6-5 to TRBJ2-4, with D maybe TRBD2 (6 bases). The CDR3 runs 16 residues. In germline, CDR1 is MNHEY, CDR2 SVGAGI. V shed 2 bases and J shed 1 base, with 12 bases lying between them. This chain's CDR3 is CASSYGGKGAKNIQYF. The CDR3 DNA sequence: TGTGCCAGCAGTTACGGGGGGAAGGGGGCCAAAAACATTCAGTACTTC.